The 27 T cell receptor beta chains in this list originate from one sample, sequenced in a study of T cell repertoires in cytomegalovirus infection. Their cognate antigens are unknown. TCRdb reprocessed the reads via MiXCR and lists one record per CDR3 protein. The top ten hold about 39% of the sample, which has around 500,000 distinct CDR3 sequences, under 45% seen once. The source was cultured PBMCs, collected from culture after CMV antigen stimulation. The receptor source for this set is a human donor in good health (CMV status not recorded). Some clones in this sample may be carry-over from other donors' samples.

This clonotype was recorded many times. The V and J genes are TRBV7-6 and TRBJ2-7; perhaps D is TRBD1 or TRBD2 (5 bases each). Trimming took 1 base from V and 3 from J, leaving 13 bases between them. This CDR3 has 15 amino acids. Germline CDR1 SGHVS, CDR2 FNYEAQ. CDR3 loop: CASSLGGGLGYEQYF. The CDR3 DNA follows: TGTGCCAGCAGCTTAGGTGGGGGTCTGGGCTACGAGCAGTACTTC.

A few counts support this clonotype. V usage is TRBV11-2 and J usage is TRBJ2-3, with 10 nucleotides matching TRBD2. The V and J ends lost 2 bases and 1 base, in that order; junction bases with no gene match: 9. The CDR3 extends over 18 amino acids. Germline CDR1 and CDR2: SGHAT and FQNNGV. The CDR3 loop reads CASSLRLAGELGTDTQYF. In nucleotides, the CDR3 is TGTGCCAGCAGCTTAAGGCTAGCGGGGGAACTGGGCACAGATACGCAGTATTTT.

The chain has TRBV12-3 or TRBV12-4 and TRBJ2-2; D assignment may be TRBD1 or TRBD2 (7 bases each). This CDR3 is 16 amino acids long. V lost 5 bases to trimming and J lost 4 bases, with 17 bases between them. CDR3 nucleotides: TGTGCCAGCAGTCCGTCCAGGGGGGGGCTCACCGGGGAGCTGTTTTTT. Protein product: CASSPSRGGLTGELFF.

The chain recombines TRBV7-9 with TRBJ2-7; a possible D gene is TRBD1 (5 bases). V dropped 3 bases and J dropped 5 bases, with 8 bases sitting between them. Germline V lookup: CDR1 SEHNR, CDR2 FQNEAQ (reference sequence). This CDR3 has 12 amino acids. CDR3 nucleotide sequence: TGTGCCAGCAGCTTTACAGGTGACGAGCAGTACTTC. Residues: CASSFTGDEQYF.

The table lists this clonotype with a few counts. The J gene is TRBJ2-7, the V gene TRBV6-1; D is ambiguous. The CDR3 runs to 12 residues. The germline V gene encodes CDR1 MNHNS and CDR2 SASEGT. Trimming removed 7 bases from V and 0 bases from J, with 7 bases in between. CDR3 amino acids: CASKESSYEQYF. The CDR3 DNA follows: TGTGCCAGCAAGGAGTCCTCCTACGAGCAGTACTTC.

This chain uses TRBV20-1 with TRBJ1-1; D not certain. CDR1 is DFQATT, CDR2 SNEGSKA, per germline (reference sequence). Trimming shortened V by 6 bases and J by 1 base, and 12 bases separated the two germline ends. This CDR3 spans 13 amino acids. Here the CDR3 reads CSALIVANTEAFF. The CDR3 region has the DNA TGCAGTGCCCTTATAGTTGCGAACACTGAAGCTTTCTTT.

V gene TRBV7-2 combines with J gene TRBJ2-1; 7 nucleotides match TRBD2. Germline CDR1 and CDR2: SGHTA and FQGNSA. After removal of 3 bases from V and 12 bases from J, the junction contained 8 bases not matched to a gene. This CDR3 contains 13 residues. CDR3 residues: CASSFAAGVGQFF. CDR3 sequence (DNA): TGTGCCAGCAGCTTTGCGGCGGGAGTGGGGCAGTTCTTC.

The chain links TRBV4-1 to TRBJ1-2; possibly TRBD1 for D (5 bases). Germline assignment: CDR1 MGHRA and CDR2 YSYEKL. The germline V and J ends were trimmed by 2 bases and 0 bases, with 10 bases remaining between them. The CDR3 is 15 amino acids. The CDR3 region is CASSQIKGPNYGYTF. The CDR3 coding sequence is TGCGCCAGCAGCCAAATCAAGGGACCTAACTATGGCTACACCTTC.

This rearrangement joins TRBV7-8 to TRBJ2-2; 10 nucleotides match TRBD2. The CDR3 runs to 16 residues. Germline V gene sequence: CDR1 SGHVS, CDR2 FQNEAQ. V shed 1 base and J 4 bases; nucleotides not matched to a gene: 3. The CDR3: CASSLVAGGFTGELFF. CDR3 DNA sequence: TGTGCCAGCAGCTTAGTAGCGGGGGGATTCACCGGGGAGCTGTTTTTT.

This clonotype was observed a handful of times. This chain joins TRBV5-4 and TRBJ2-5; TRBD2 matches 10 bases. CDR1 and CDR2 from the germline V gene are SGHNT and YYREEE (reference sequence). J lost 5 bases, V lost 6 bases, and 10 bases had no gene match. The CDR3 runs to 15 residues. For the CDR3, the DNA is TGTGCCAGCAACCCGGGCGGGACTAGCGTTGAGACCCAGTACTTC. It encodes CASNPGGTSVETQYF.

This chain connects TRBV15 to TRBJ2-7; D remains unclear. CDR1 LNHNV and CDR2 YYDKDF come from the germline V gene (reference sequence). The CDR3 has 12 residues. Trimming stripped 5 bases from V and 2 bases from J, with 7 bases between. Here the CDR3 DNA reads TGTGCCACCAGCCGGACCACCTACGAGCAGTACTTC. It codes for CATSRTTYEQYF.

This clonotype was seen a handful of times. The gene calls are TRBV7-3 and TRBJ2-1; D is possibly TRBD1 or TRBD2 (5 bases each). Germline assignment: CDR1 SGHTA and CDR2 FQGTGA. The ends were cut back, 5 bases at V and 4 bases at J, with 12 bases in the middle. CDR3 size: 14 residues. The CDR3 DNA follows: TGTGCCAGCAGCCGAGGGACGGATTACAATGAGCAGTTCTTC. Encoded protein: CASSRGTDYNEQFF.

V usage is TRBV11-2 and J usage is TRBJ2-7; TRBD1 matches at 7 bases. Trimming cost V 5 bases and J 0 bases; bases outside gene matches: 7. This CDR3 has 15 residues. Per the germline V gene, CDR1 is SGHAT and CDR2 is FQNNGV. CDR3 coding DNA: TGTGCCAGCAGCCTTGGGACAGATGGCTCCTACGAGCAGTACTTC. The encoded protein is CASSLGTDGSYEQYF.

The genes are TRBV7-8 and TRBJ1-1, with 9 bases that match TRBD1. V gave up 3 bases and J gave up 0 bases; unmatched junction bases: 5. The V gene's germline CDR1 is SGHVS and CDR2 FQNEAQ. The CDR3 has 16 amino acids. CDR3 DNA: TGTGCCAGCAGCTTCTGGACAGGGGCGTTGAACACTGAAGCTTTCTTT. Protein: CASSFWTGALNTEAFF. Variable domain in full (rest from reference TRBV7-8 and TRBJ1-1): GAGVSQSPRYKVAKRGQDVALRCDPISGHVSLFWYQQALGQGPEFLTYFQNEAQLDKSGLPSDRFFAERPEGSVSTLKIQRTQQEDSAVYLCASSFWTGALNTEAFFGQGTRLTVV.

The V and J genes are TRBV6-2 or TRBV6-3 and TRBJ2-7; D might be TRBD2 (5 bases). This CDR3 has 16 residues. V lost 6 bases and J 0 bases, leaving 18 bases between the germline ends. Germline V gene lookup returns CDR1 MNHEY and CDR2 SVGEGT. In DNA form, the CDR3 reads TGTGCCAGCAGGGTCGCCCTAGCAATCTTCTCCTACGAGCAGTACTTC. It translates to CASRVALAIFSYEQYF.

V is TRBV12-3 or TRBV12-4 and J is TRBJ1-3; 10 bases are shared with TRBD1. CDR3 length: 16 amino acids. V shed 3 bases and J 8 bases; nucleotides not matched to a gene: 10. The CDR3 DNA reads TGTGCCAGCAGTTTCTCCGGGACAGGGGCAGTCGACACCATATATTTT. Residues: CASSFSGTGAVDTIYF.

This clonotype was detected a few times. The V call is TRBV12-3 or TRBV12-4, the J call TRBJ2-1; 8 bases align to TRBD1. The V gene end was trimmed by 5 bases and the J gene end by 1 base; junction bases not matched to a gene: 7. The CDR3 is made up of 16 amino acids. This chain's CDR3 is CASSPSRTGSYNEQFF. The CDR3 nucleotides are TGTGCCAGCAGTCCATCCCGGACAGGGTCCTACAATGAGCAGTTCTTC.

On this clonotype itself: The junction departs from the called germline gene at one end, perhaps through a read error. CDR3 sequence: CASSQPGVDTQYF. As DNA, the CDR3 is TGTGCCAGCAGCCAGCCCGGGGTGGATACGCAGTATTTT. The V and J genes are TRBV4-1 and TRBJ2-3, with D possibly being TRBD2 (5 bases). From germline, CDR1 is MGHRA and CDR2 YSYEKL. CDR3 length equals 13 residues.

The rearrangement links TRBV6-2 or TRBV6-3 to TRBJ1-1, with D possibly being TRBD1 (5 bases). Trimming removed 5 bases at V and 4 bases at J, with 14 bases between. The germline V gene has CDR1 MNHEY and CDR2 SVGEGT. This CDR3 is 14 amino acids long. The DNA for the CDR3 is TGTGCCAGCAGTGGGGAAGGAGGGGCCACTGAAGCTTTCTTT. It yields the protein CASSGEGGATEAFF.

In DNA form, the CDR3 reads TGTGCCAGCAGCTTGGTCGGGACAGAATCCTACGAGCAGTACTTC. Its translation is CASSLVGTESYEQYF. The rearrangement joins TRBV5-4 to TRBJ2-7, with 7 bases identical to TRBD1. Germline V lookup: CDR1 SGHNT, CDR2 YYREEE (reference sequence). The CDR3 is made up of 15 amino acids. V was pared by 0 bases and J by 1 base, with 4 bases of the junction left unmatched.

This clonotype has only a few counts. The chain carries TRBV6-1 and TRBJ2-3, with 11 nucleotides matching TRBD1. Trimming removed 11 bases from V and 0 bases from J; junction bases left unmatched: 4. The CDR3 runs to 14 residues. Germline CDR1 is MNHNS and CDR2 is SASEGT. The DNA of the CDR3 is TGTGCCCTGGACAGGGGGCTTAGCACAGATACGCAGTATTTT. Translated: CALDRGLSTDTQYF.

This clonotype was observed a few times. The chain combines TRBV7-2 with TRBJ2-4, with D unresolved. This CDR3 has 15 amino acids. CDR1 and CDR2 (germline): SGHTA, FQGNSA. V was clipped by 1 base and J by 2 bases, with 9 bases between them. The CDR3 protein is CASSLVDGPKNIQYF. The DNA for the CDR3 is TGTGCCAGCAGCTTAGTCGACGGACCCAAAAACATTCAGTACTTC.

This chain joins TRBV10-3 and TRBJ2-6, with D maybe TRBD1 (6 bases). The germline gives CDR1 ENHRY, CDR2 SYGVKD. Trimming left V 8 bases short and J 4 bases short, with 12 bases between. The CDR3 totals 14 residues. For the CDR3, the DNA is TGTGCCATCGGGGGCCCGGTCGGGGCCAACGTCCTGACTTTC. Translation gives CAIGGPVGANVLTF.

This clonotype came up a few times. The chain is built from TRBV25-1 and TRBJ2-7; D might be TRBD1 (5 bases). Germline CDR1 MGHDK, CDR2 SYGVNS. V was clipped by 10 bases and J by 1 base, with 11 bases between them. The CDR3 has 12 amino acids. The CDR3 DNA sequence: TGTGCCACCCAGGGTTGGTCCTACGAGCAGTACTTC. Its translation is CATQGWSYEQYF.

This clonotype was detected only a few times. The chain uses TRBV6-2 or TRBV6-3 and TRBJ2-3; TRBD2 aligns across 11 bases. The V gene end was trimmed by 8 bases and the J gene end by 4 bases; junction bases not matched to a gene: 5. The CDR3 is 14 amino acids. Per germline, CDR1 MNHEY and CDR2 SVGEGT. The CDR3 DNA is TGTGCCAGCGTGATAGCGGGGGGGCCAGATACGCAGTATTTT. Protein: CASVIAGGPDTQYF.

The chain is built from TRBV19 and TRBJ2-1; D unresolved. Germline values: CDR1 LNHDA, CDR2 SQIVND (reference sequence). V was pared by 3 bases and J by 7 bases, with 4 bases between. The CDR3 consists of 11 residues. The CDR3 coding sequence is TGTGCCAGTAGTATTAAGAATGAGCAGTTCTTC. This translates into CASSIKNEQFF. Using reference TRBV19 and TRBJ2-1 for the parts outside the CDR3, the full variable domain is DGGITQSPKYLFRKEGQNVTLSCEQNLNHDAMYWYRQDPGQGLRLIYYSQIVNDFQKGDIAEGYSVSREKKESFPLTVTSAQKNPTAFYLCASSIKNEQFFGPGTRLTVL.

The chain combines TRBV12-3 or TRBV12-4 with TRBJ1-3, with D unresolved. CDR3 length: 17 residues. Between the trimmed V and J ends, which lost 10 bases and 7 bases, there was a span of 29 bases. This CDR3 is CATQGDIGRGDWNTIYF. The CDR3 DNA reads TGTGCCACGCAAGGAGACATCGGGCGGGGAGATTGGAACACCATATATTTT.